This paragraph covers one TCR beta chain sequence. The data stem from a study of T cell changes during pregnancy in multiple sclerosis. This CDR3 comprises 15 residues. Trimming cost V 2 bases and J 7 bases; bases outside gene matches: 11. Per the germline V gene, CDR1 is SGHRS and CDR2 is YFSETQ. Method: immunoSEQ multiplex PCR; TCRdb's copy keeps in-frame clones and lacks some. The table lists some 100,000 clones, 91% of them singletons, with over 2.5% in the top ten. This chain joins TRBV5-1 and TRBJ1-1, with 7 nucleotides matching TRBD1. The TCR originated in a female donor with multiple sclerosis, enrolled in a pregnancy study. The sequences come from peripheral blood, collected in the second trimester of pregnancy. The CDR3 spells CASSLGNRGTLEAFF. The CDR3, as DNA: TGCGCCAGCAGCTTAGGCAACAGGGGAACACTTGAAGCTTTCTTT. Combining the CDR3 with reference TRBV5-1 and TRBJ1-1 gives the whole variable domain KAGVTQTPRYLIKTRGQQVTLSCSPISGHRSVSWYQQTPGQGLQFLFEYFSETQRNKGNFPGRFSGRQFSNSRSEMNVSTLELGDSALYLCASSLGNRGTLEAFFGQGTRLTVV.